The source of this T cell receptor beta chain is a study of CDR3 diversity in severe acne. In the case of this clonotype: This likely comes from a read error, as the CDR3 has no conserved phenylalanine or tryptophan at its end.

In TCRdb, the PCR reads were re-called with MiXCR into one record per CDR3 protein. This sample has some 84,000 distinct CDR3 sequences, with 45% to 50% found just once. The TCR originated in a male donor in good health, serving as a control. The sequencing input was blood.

CDR3: CASSFRQGGEAFL. As DNA, the CDR3 is TGTGCCAGCAGCTTTAGACAGGGGGGTGAAGCTTTCCTT. The rearrangement links TRBV7-8 to TRBJ1-1; 9 bases are shared with TRBD1. Per germline, CDR1 SGHVS and CDR2 FQNEAQ. Germline trimming cut 3 bases from V and 7 bases from J; bases unmatched to any gene: 3. The length of the CDR3 is 13 residues.